What follows is one T cell receptor (beta chain) and its context. These data are taken from a study of T cell changes during pregnancy in multiple sclerosis. Sequencing was performed with immunoSEQ multiplex PCR; in TCRdb, only in-frame clones are kept and a portion is missing. The table lists 34,000 or so clones, roughly 93% of them singletons, with 4% to 4.5% in the top ten. There are 16 residues in the CDR3. V lost 3 bases and J 3 bases, leaving 17 bases between the germline ends. Germline values: CDR1 MGHRA, CDR2 YSYEKL. The V and J genes are TRBV4-1 and TRBJ1-2; D gene uncertain. The receptor was derived from a female donor in good health, enrolled as a control in a pregnancy study. The specimen comprised peripheral blood, sampled in the second trimester of pregnancy. The chain's CDR3 is CASSQVVPNRDYGYTF. The CDR3 region has the DNA TGCGCCAGCAGCCAGGTTGTCCCCAACCGAGACTATGGCTACACCTTC.